The 22 T cell receptor beta chains reported below all come from one sample, sequenced in a study of T cell changes during pregnancy in multiple sclerosis. Here immunoSEQ multiplex PCR was the method, and the copy in TCRdb shows in-frame clones only, minus some. This table has some 47,000 clones, 70% to 90% appearing once. The starting material was peripheral blood, obtained in the first trimester of pregnancy. These receptors all come from a female donor with multiple sclerosis, enrolled in a pregnancy study.

V and J are TRBV19 and TRBJ2-1; D call uncertain. With 0 bases removed from V and 13 bases from J, the gap between germline ends came to 13 bases. The CDR3 has 13 amino acids. Germline CDR1 is LNHDA and CDR2 is SQIVND (reference sequence). In nucleotides, the CDR3 is TGTGCCAGTAGTATAGATCTGGGCACGAGACAGTTCTTC. Amino acid sequence: CASSIDLGTRQFF.

This sequence joins TRBV7-6 and TRBJ1-1; D gene unclear. Germline V CDR1 and CDR2: SGHVS, FNYEAQ. Trimming pared 5 bases from V and 4 bases from J, leaving 14 bases between. The CDR3 is 14 residues long. CDR3 coding DNA: TGTGCCAGCAGCCTCCAATCTGGAGGCACTGAAGCTTTCTTT. Translating it yields CASSLQSGGTEAFF.

The chain joins TRBV7-8 to TRBJ2-6, with D possibly matching TRBD2 (5 bases). This CDR3 spans 14 amino acids. With 5 bases removed from V and 2 bases from J, the gap between germline ends came to 7 bases. From germline, CDR1 is SGHVS and CDR2 FQNEAQ. The CDR3 protein is CASSGAAGANVLTF. CDR3 coding DNA: TGTGCCAGCAGCGGAGCGGCTGGGGCCAACGTCCTGACTTTC. Combining the CDR3 with reference TRBV7-8 and TRBJ2-6 gives the whole variable domain GAGVSQSPRYKVAKRGQDVALRCDPISGHVSLFWYQQALGQGPEFLTYFQNEAQLDKSGLPSDRFFAERPEGSVSTLKIQRTQQEDSAVYLCASSGAAGANVLTFGAGSRLTVL.

This clone came up many times. In DNA, the CDR3 is TGTGCCACAGGAGATACAGGGGGAGCTAACTATGGCTACACCTTC. Amino acid sequence: CATGDTGGANYGYTF. The rearrangement uses TRBV6-1 and TRBJ1-2, with TRBD1 matching over 8 bases. The germline CDR1 and CDR2 sequences are MNHNS and SASEGT. With 10 bases clipped from V and 0 bases from J, the junction kept 10 bases outside the gene matches. The CDR3 length is 15 residues.

V usage is TRBV14 and J usage is TRBJ2-1; D gene ambiguous. Per germline, CDR1 SGHDN and CDR2 FVKESK. Trimming cost V 6 bases and J 1 base, with 10 bases left between them. The CDR3 is 14 amino acids. DNA for the CDR3: TGTGCCAGCAGTCCCTCTCTATCCTACAATGAGCAGTTCTTC. Protein: CASSPSLSYNEQFF.

The J gene is TRBJ2-1, the V gene TRBV7-2, with D possibly matching TRBD2 (6 bases). The CDR3 is 14 amino acids. Germline assignment: CDR1 SGHTA and CDR2 FQGNSA. V lost 3 bases and J lost 6, with 12 bases in between. The chain's CDR3 is CASSLIGTFNEQFF. CDR3 bases: TGTGCCAGCAGCTTGATCGGGACTTTCAATGAGCAGTTCTTC.

This chain uses TRBV4-1 with TRBJ2-5; tentatively, D is TRBD1 (6 bases). CDR3 length equals 13 residues. Germline-derived CDR1 and CDR2 are MGHRA and YSYEKL. Trimming removed 2 bases at V and 4 bases at J, with 8 bases between. CDR3: CASSQRGLETQYF. CDR3 coding DNA: TGCGCCAGCAGCCAAAGGGGGTTAGAGACCCAGTACTTC.

V gene TRBV20-1 combines with J gene TRBJ1-2; a possible D gene is TRBD1 (5 bases). This CDR3 region has 11 residues. Between the trimmed V and J ends, which lost 8 bases and 8 bases, there was a span of 15 bases. Germline CDR1 and CDR2: DFQATT and SNEGSKA (reference sequence). CDR3 protein: CSSRDFGGYTF. CDR3 coding DNA: TGCAGTTCCCGGGACTTCGGGGGCTACACCTTC.

V and J are TRBV20-1 and TRBJ2-3, with D perhaps matching TRBD2 (6 bases). Trimming shortened V by 5 bases and J by 4 bases, and 7 bases separated the two germline ends. CDR3 length: 11 residues. Germline V gives CDR1 DFQATT, CDR2 SNEGSKA (reference sequence). The CDR3 DNA is TGCAGTGCTCGGAGGGCAGATACGCAGTATTTT. Encoded protein: CSARRADTQYF.

The chain links TRBV30 to TRBJ1-3; D gene uncertain. CDR3 length equals 12 residues. V was pared by 3 bases and J by 0 bases, with 3 bases between. Per germline, CDR1 GTSNPN and CDR2 SVGIG (reference sequence). Here the CDR3 reads CAWRYSGNTIYF. The CDR3 nucleotides are TGTGCCTGGAGGTACTCTGGAAACACCATATATTTT.

The rearrangement joins TRBV27 to TRBJ1-1, with TRBD1 as a possible D gene (6 bases). The V and J ends lost 11 bases and 2 bases respectively, with 18 bases between them. Germline V CDR1 and CDR2: MNHEY, SMNVEV (reference sequence). The CDR3 loop spans 14 amino acids. CDR3 in amino acids: CAPPATGFNTEAFF. For the CDR3, the DNA is TGTGCCCCCCCTGCCACAGGGTTTAACACTGAAGCTTTCTTT.

This clone was detected only once. The J gene is TRBJ1-2, the V gene TRBV30; no clear D gene. Trimming left V 2 bases short and J 0 bases short, with 4 bases between. CDR3 size: 12 residues. Per germline, CDR1 GTSNPN and CDR2 SVGIG (reference sequence). CDR3 in amino acids: CAWSPSNYGYTF. CDR3 nucleotide sequence: TGTGCCTGGAGTCCCTCTAACTATGGCTACACCTTC. The full variable domain, rest sourced from reference TRBV30 and TRBJ1-2, is SQTIHQWPATLVQPVGSPLSLECTVEGTSNPNLYWYRQAAGRGLQLLFYSVGIGQISSEVPQNLSASRPQDRQFILSSKKLLLSDSGFYLCAWSPSNYGYTFGSGTRLTVV.

The CDR3 protein is CASTYGDSSKQYF. As DNA, the CDR3 is TGCGCCAGCACATACGGGGACAGCTCCAAACAGTACTTC. This chain uses TRBV5-1 with TRBJ2-4; 7 bases fit TRBD1. The CDR3 is made up of 13 amino acids. The trim removed 6 bases at V and 13 bases at J, leaving 13 bases unmatched. Germline V CDR1 and CDR2: SGHRS, YFSETQ.

This rearrangement joins TRBV4-1 to TRBJ1-2, with D hard to call. The V gene lost 2 bases and the J gene lost 4 bases, with 17 bases spanning the gap. This CDR3 is built from 16 residues. CDR1 and CDR2 from the germline V gene are MGHRA and YSYEKL. CDR3 region: CASSQTFRQASYGYTF. CDR3 DNA: TGCGCCAGCAGCCAAACGTTTAGGCAGGCGTCCTATGGCTACACCTTC.

This chain links TRBV7-2 with TRBJ1-1; 8 positions match TRBD1. V was clipped by 3 bases and J by 8 bases; unmatched bases: 5. This CDR3 spans 13 amino acids. CDR1 is SGHTA, CDR2 FQGNSA, per germline. The CDR3 DNA is TGTGCCAGCAGCTTTTACCGGACAGGGGAAGCTTTCTTT. This gives the protein CASSFYRTGEAFF. Using reference TRBV7-2 and TRBJ1-1 for the parts outside the CDR3, the full variable domain is GAGVSQSPSNKVTEKGKDVELRCDPISGHTALYWYRQSLGQGLEFLIYFQGNSAPDKSGLPSDRFSAERTGGSVSTLTIQRTQQEDSAVYLCASSFYRTGEAFFGQGTRLTVV.

This clone has just one count. The chain has TRBV25-1 and TRBJ2-2, with TRBD2 matching 7 bases. J gave up 2 bases and V 4 bases, and 7 bases lay outside the gene matches. The germline gives CDR1 MGHDK, CDR2 SYGVNS. This CDR3 spans 16 amino acids. CDR3 nucleotide sequence: TGTGCCAGCAGTGTGACCGGGACTACAAACACCGGGGAGCTGTTTTTT. Its protein product is CASSVTGTTNTGELFF.

This rearrangement joins TRBV30 to TRBJ1-2; TRBD1 is a possible D gene (6 bases). This CDR3 has 14 amino acids. CDR1 GTSNPN and CDR2 SVGIG come from the germline V gene (reference sequence). Trimming took 2 bases from V and 7 from J, leaving 17 bases between them. The CDR3 reads CAWSQGRGASGYTF. CDR3 bases: TGTGCCTGGAGTCAAGGCAGGGGTGCCTCTGGCTACACCTTC. Full variable domain (outside the CDR3, taken from reference TRBV30 and TRBJ1-2): SQTIHQWPATLVQPVGSPLSLECTVEGTSNPNLYWYRQAAGRGLQLLFYSVGIGQISSEVPQNLSASRPQDRQFILSSKKLLLSDSGFYLCAWSQGRGASGYTFGSGTRLTVV.

V gene TRBV19 combines with J gene TRBJ1-6; D is unclear. The V end lost 3 bases, the J end lost 9 bases, and 15 bases lay between the germline ends. The CDR3 spans 15 residues. The germline gives CDR1 LNHDA, CDR2 SQIVND (reference sequence). For the CDR3, the DNA is TGTGCCAGTAGTATTATCTTGAGGCCACTTTCACCCCTCCACTTT. Protein: CASSIILRPLSPLHF.

The V gene is TRBV14, the J gene TRBJ1-6, with TRBD1 identical over 8 bases. Trimming removed 2 bases from V and 7 bases from J; junction bases left unmatched: 7. Germline CDR1 is SGHDN and CDR2 is FVKESK. This CDR3 region has 16 residues. In DNA, the CDR3 is TGTGCCAGCAGCCAACTCGGTGACAGGGGAAATTCACCCCTCCACTTT. Protein sequence: CASSQLGDRGNSPLHF. Full variable domain (rest looked up from reference TRBV14 and TRBJ1-6): EAGVTQFPSHSVIEKGQTVTLRCDPISGHDNLYWYRRVMGKEIKFLLHFVKESKQDESGMPNNRFLAERTGGTYSTLKVQPAELEDSGVYFCASSQLGDRGNSPLHFGNGTRLTVT.

The V gene is TRBV5-1, the J gene TRBJ2-2; 9 positions match TRBD1. The trim removed 4 bases at V and 3 bases at J, leaving 7 bases unmatched. This CDR3 has 16 amino acids. Germline CDR1 reads SGHRS; CDR2 reads YFSETQ. In DNA, the CDR3 is TGCGCCAGCAGCCCTTGGGGACAGGGTGACACCGGGGAGCTGTTTTTT. Its protein product is CASSPWGQGDTGELFF.

The rearrangement links TRBV28 to TRBJ1-1; tentative D call: TRBD1 (6 bases). The CDR3 runs to 13 residues. Trimming left V 5 bases short and J 7 bases short, with 14 bases between. Germline V gives CDR1 MDHEN, CDR2 SYDVKM. The CDR3 DNA follows: TGTGCCAGCAGTCCCCACAGGGACGGTGAAGCTTTCTTT. Amino acids: CASSPHRDGEAFF.

The rearrangement uses TRBV4-3 and TRBJ1-6; 7 nucleotides agree with TRBD1. V lost 3 bases to trimming and J lost 4 bases; unmatched junction nucleotides: 3. This CDR3 spans 15 amino acids. Germline lookup yields CDR1 LGHNA and CDR2 YSLEER. The CDR3: CASSHLTGYNSPLHF. CDR3 nucleotide sequence: TGCGCCAGCAGCCACTTGACAGGGTATAATTCACCCCTCCACTTT.